This T cell receptor beta chain was recorded in a study of radiation and T cells in renal cell carcinoma. TCRdb's table, derived via immunoSEQ multiplex PCR, lists solely in-frame clones and lacks some. The sample consists of some 120,000 clones, roughly four fifths of them appearing once. Points on this clone: Its matching antigen is unknown.

Documented time point: blood 2 weeks post-SBRT. Indicated treatment: 15 Gy SBRT to primary tumor, nephrectomy 4 weeks later. The tumor was a clear cell renal cell carcinoma. Notes on the study in general: From baseline, blood top tumor clonotypes peaked at 2 weeks post-radiation.

The sequence came from a man aged 50-59 years with renal cell carcinoma. Here the sequenced sample was blood, taken from a patient whose treatment included radiotherapy and nephrectomy.

CDR3 region: CASSQARGDGTDTQYF. In DNA, the CDR3 is TGCGCCAGCAGCCAGGCCCGGGGGGACGGCACAGATACGCAGTATTTT. The chain combines TRBV4-1 with TRBJ2-3; the match to TRBD2 covers 7 bases. Germline V lookup: CDR1 MGHRA, CDR2 YSYEKL. V lost 3 bases, J lost 1 base, and 7 bases stayed unmatched. The CDR3 sequence is 16 residues long.